Sequencing of this T cell receptor (beta chain) was carried out in a study of tumor-infiltrating lymphocytes in primary liver carcinoma. Across the whole study: Recorded tumor stage was T1-T3 N0M0, with diameters of about 4.2 to 10 cm.

Whole-study results and caveats: Lesser overlap characterized tumor-adjacent and tumor-blood pairs relative to tumor region pairs.

Joint extraction of RNA and DNA used roughly 20-33 mg of bulk tissue that was unsorted. Surgical resection was the treatment these patients received for primary liver carcinoma. Whichever tumor sample was examined, it had over 85% viable tumor cells. To note about this clonotype: Its antigen remains unidentified.

The V gene lost 0 bases and the J gene lost 0 bases, with 7 bases spanning the gap. CDR1 and CDR2 (germline): SGHRS, YFSETQ. This CDR3 comprises 14 residues. From approximately 500 ng total RNA, TCR beta cDNA was generated with a primer in the constant region. Library construction for TCR beta comprised three nested multiplex PCR rounds performed with slightly modified ARM-PCR. The opening two PCR rounds, roughly 11 cycles each, paired TRBV1-TRBV30 forward primers with a C-beta reverse primer. MiXCR, run by TCRdb on the multiplex PCR reads, gives a single entry per CDR3 protein. The sample carries roughly 190,000 distinct CDR3 sequences, around 81% recorded once.

This chain uses TRBV5-1 with TRBJ2-7; D unclear. The specimen was tumor tissue from primary liver carcinoma. The TCR originated in a man aged 35-49 years with primary liver carcinoma and hepatitis B virus infection. The CDR3 nucleotides are TGCGCCAGCAGCTTGGATCATAGCTCCTACGAGCAGTACTTC. Amino acids: CASSLDHSSYEQYF.